Listed below are T cell receptor beta chains from one sample, sequenced in a study of control samples from healthy donors and cancer patients. Data came from immunoSEQ multiplex PCR; TCRdb stores just in-frame clones and leaves some out. The sample carries around 130,000 clones, roughly 90% recorded once. Source material: blood. These TCRs come from a young man in good health. CDR3s include the opening cysteine and the closing phenylalanine or tryptophan. Fields, in order: J gene, clone size, V gene, D gene, CDR3 protein, CDR3 DNA. A D gene is named only where the DNA matches it firmly. Clone size appears in some rows only: once, few, many, or a class for an expanded clone.

j_gene: TRBJ2-3
abundance: .
v_gene: TRBV10-3
d_gene: .
CDR3aa: CAISESTGATNTDTQYF
CDR3nt: TGTGCCATCAGTGAGTCGACGGGGGCTACTAACACAGATACGCAGTATTTT

j_gene: TRBJ2-7
abundance: .
v_gene: TRBV5-5
d_gene: TRBD2
CDR3aa: CASSFRLAGFEQYF
CDR3nt: TGTGCCAGCAGCTTCCGACTAGCGGGGTTTGAGCAGTACTTC

j_gene: TRBJ2-2
abundance: .
v_gene: TRBV15
d_gene: .
CDR3aa: CATSRDRGRAGTGELFF
CDR3nt: TGTGCCACCAGCAGAGATCGGGGCAGGGCGGGCACCGGGGAGCTGTTTTTT

j_gene: TRBJ2-1
abundance: .
v_gene: TRBV9
d_gene: .
CDR3aa: CASSVASNNEQFF
CDR3nt: TGTGCCAGCAGCGTAGCTTCCAACAATGAGCAGTTCTTC

j_gene: TRBJ2-1
abundance: .
v_gene: TRBV28
d_gene: .
CDR3aa: CASTYYGTRDNEQFF
CDR3nt: TGTGCCAGCACCTATTACGGGACACGAGACAATGAGCAGTTCTTC

j_gene: TRBJ2-5
abundance: .
v_gene: TRBV5-1
d_gene: .
CDR3aa: CASSLGDLKETQYF
CDR3nt: TGCGCCAGCAGCTTGGGGGACTTAAAAGAGACCCAGTACTTC

j_gene: TRBJ2-5
abundance: .
v_gene: TRBV6-1
d_gene: .
CDR3aa: CASSERSRAETQYF
CDR3nt: TGTGCCAGCAGTGAACGGTCCAGAGCGGAGACCCAGTACTTC

j_gene: TRBJ2-5
abundance: .
v_gene: TRBV20-1
d_gene: .
CDR3aa: CSASRSAVQETQYF
CDR3nt: TGCAGTGCTAGTCGCAGCGCGGTCCAAGAGACCCAGTACTTC

j_gene: TRBJ2-7
abundance: .
v_gene: TRBV29-1
d_gene: .
CDR3aa: CSVEEGKYEQYF
CDR3nt: TGCAGCGTTGAAGAGGGGAAGTACGAGCAGTACTTC

j_gene: TRBJ2-1
abundance: once
v_gene: TRBV5-1
d_gene: TRBD2
CDR3aa: CASSLGGGYNEQFF
CDR3nt: TGCGCCAGCAGCCTTGGGGGAGGGTACAATGAGCAGTTCTTC

j_gene: TRBJ2-3
abundance: .
v_gene: TRBV6-5
d_gene: .
CDR3aa: CASSLARPDTQYF
CDR3nt: TGTGCCAGCAGCCTAGCCCGCCCAGATACGCAGTATTTT

j_gene: TRBJ1-5
abundance: few
v_gene: TRBV24-1
d_gene: .
CDR3aa: CATRAGQTQSF
CDR3nt: TGTGCCACCAGGGCCGGACAGACCCAATCTTTT

j_gene: TRBJ2-1
abundance: .
v_gene: TRBV11-2
d_gene: .
CDR3aa: CASSLQNEQFF
CDR3nt: TGTGCCAGCAGCTTACAGAATGAGCAGTTCTTC

j_gene: TRBJ2-1
abundance: .
v_gene: TRBV7-2
d_gene: .
CDR3aa: CASSRTPTDEQFF
CDR3nt: TGTGCCAGCAGCAGGACCCCCACGGATGAGCAGTTCTTC

j_gene: TRBJ2-2
abundance: .
v_gene: TRBV5-1
d_gene: .
CDR3aa: CASSLGSGTGELFF
CDR3nt: TGCGCCAGCAGCCTAGGCTCGGGCACCGGGGAGCTGTTTTTT

j_gene: TRBJ2-2
abundance: .
v_gene: TRBV9
d_gene: TRBD2
CDR3aa: CASSVVDSGGNTGELFF
CDR3nt: TGTGCCAGCAGCGTAGTTGATAGCGGGGGGAATACCGGGGAGCTGTTTTTT

j_gene: TRBJ1-5
abundance: .
v_gene: TRBV19
d_gene: .
CDR3aa: CASSMVGIHQPQHF
CDR3nt: TGTGCCAGTAGTATGGTAGGAATACATCAGCCCCAGCATTTT

j_gene: TRBJ1-2
abundance: .
v_gene: TRBV28
d_gene: .
CDR3aa: CASSLTGVYGYTF
CDR3nt: TGTGCCAGCAGTTTGACCGGGGTCTATGGCTACACCTTC

j_gene: TRBJ1-2
abundance: .
v_gene: TRBV14
d_gene: .
CDR3aa: CASSQSGGYGYTF
CDR3nt: TGTGCCAGCAGCCAGAGTGGTGGCTATGGCTACACCTTC

j_gene: TRBJ2-1
abundance: .
v_gene: TRBV11-1
d_gene: TRBD1
CDR3aa: CASTGTGEAGQQFF
CDR3nt: TGTGCCAGCACCGGGACAGGGGAGGCAGGTCAGCAGTTCTTC

j_gene: TRBJ1-5
abundance: .
v_gene: TRBV28
d_gene: TRBD1
CDR3aa: CASSLGSGTGGHQPQHF
CDR3nt: TGTGCCAGCAGCCTAGGCTCCGGGACAGGGGGACATCAGCCCCAGCATTTT

j_gene: TRBJ1-2
abundance: .
v_gene: TRBV11-2
d_gene: TRBD1
CDR3aa: CASSFRQGAIGYTF
CDR3nt: TGTGCCAGCAGCTTTAGACAGGGAGCGATCGGCTACACCTTC

j_gene: TRBJ1-4
abundance: .
v_gene: TRBV7-2
d_gene: .
CDR3aa: CASSISWGSGEKLFF
CDR3nt: TGTGCCAGCAGCATAAGTTGGGGCTCCGGTGAAAAACTGTTTTTT

j_gene: TRBJ2-5
abundance: .
v_gene: TRBV5-1
d_gene: TRBD1
CDR3aa: CASSSGRGRETQYF
CDR3nt: TGCGCCAGCAGCTCCGGCAGGGGGCGGGAGACCCAGTACTTC

j_gene: TRBJ2-7
abundance: .
v_gene: TRBV30
d_gene: TRBD2
CDR3aa: CAWSGAGGSEQYF
CDR3nt: TGTGCCTGGAGTGGGGCGGGGGGGAGTGAGCAGTACTTC

j_gene: TRBJ2-5
abundance: few
v_gene: TRBV3-1/TRBV3-2
d_gene: TRBD2
CDR3aa: CASSQPYPAGVQETQYF
CDR3nt: TGTGCCAGCAGCCAGCCCTATCCAGCGGGGGTCCAAGAGACCCAGTACTTC

j_gene: TRBJ2-3
abundance: once
v_gene: TRBV6-2/TRBV6-3
d_gene: .
CDR3aa: CASSSSGISTDTQYF
CDR3nt: TGTGCCAGCAGCTCAAGCGGAATCAGCACAGATACGCAGTATTTT

j_gene: TRBJ1-6
abundance: .
v_gene: TRBV7-8
d_gene: .
CDR3aa: CASSFFRNSPLHF
CDR3nt: TGTGCCAGCAGCTTTTTTAGAAATTCACCCCTCCACTTT

j_gene: TRBJ2-2
abundance: .
v_gene: TRBV5-5
d_gene: .
CDR3aa: CASRFGGIAGELFF
CDR3nt: TGTGCCTCCAGGTTTGGGGGTATCGCCGGGGAGCTGTTTTTT

j_gene: TRBJ2-3
abundance: .
v_gene: TRBV11-2
d_gene: .
CDR3aa: CASSLDSGSTDTQYF
CDR3nt: TGTGCCAGCAGCTTAGATTCGGGAAGCACAGATACGCAGTATTTT

j_gene: TRBJ2-5
abundance: .
v_gene: TRBV11-3
d_gene: TRBD2
CDR3aa: CASSLDFAGGPGRETQYF
CDR3nt: TGTGCCAGCAGCTTAGATTTCGCGGGAGGGCCGGGTAGAGAGACCCAGTACTTC

j_gene: TRBJ1-1
abundance: once
v_gene: TRBV30
d_gene: TRBD1
CDR3aa: CAWSIQGASTEAFF
CDR3nt: TGTGCCTGGAGTATACAGGGGGCGAGCACTGAAGCTTTCTTT

j_gene: TRBJ2-2
abundance: .
v_gene: TRBV24-1
d_gene: .
CDR3aa: CATSDWPNTGELFF
CDR3nt: TGTGCCACCAGTGATTGGCCCAACACCGGGGAGCTGTTTTTT

j_gene: TRBJ2-1
abundance: .
v_gene: TRBV5-1
d_gene: .
CDR3aa: CASSLSNEQFF
CDR3nt: TGCGCCAGCAGCTTGAGTAATGAGCAGTTCTTC

j_gene: TRBJ1-1
abundance: .
v_gene: TRBV12-5
d_gene: .
CDR3aa: CASGSVAGTEAFF
CDR3nt: TGTGCTAGTGGTTCGGTGGCGGGCACTGAAGCTTTCTTT

j_gene: TRBJ1-3
abundance: .
v_gene: TRBV24-1
d_gene: .
CDR3aa: CATSDLLDWGNTIYF
CDR3nt: TGTGCCACCAGTGATTTGCTCGACTGGGGAAACACCATATATTTT

j_gene: TRBJ2-1
abundance: .
v_gene: TRBV2
d_gene: TRBD2
CDR3aa: CASRTGTSSYNEQFF
CDR3nt: TGTGCCAGCAGAACCGGGACTAGCAGCTACAATGAGCAGTTCTTC

j_gene: TRBJ1-6
abundance: .
v_gene: TRBV19
d_gene: TRBD1
CDR3aa: CASSNGQGVNSPLHF
CDR3nt: TGTGCCAGTAGCAACGGACAGGGGGTTAATTCACCCCTCCACTTT

j_gene: TRBJ1-3
abundance: .
v_gene: TRBV5-4
d_gene: .
CDR3aa: CASRSETGNTIYF
CDR3nt: TGTGCCAGCAGGAGCGAGACTGGAAACACCATATATTTT

j_gene: TRBJ2-5
abundance: .
v_gene: TRBV2
d_gene: .
CDR3aa: CASSVDGGGGQETQYF
CDR3nt: TGTGCCAGCAGCGTTGATGGGGGGGGCGGCCAAGAGACCCAGTACTTC

j_gene: TRBJ2-7
abundance: .
v_gene: TRBV28
d_gene: TRBD1
CDR3aa: CASRNRGLLGEQYF
CDR3nt: TGTGCCAGCAGGAACAGGGGCCTCCTGGGGGAGCAGTACTTC

j_gene: TRBJ1-6
abundance: .
v_gene: TRBV5-8
d_gene: TRBD1
CDR3aa: CASSLDPRDRGPSSPLHF
CDR3nt: TGTGCCAGCAGCTTGGACCCCCGGGACAGGGGGCCTAGTTCACCCCTCCACTTT

j_gene: TRBJ1-6
abundance: .
v_gene: TRBV20-1
d_gene: TRBD1
CDR3aa: CSASRQGANSPLHF
CDR3nt: TGCAGTGCTAGTAGACAGGGGGCGAATTCACCCCTCCACTTT

j_gene: TRBJ1-2
abundance: .
v_gene: TRBV7-3
d_gene: .
CDR3aa: CASRLPRPGVGYYGYTF
CDR3nt: TGTGCCAGCAGACTCCCCCGTCCGGGAGTTGGTTACTATGGCTACACCTTC

j_gene: TRBJ1-2
abundance: .
v_gene: TRBV3-1/TRBV3-2
d_gene: .
CDR3aa: CASSPRGDYGYTF
CDR3nt: TGTGCCAGCAGCCCCAGGGGTGACTATGGCTACACCTTC

j_gene: TRBJ1-3
abundance: .
v_gene: TRBV6-5
d_gene: .
CDR3aa: CASRPPSGNTIYF
CDR3nt: TGTGCCAGCAGGCCCCCCTCTGGAAACACCATATATTTT

j_gene: TRBJ2-3
abundance: .
v_gene: TRBV30
d_gene: .
CDR3aa: CAWSEGLPRDTQYF
CDR3nt: TGTGCCTGGAGTGAAGGGCTCCCGCGAGATACGCAGTATTTT

j_gene: TRBJ1-1
abundance: .
v_gene: TRBV20-1
d_gene: .
CDR3aa: CSVVRQPEAFF
CDR3nt: TGCAGTGTCGTCAGACAGCCTGAAGCTTTCTTT

j_gene: TRBJ2-5
abundance: .
v_gene: TRBV15
d_gene: .
CDR3aa: CATSRVGAGAAVETQYF
CDR3nt: TGTGCCACCAGCAGAGTAGGCGCGGGGGCCGCGGTTGAGACCCAGTACTTC

j_gene: TRBJ2-2
abundance: once
v_gene: TRBV18
d_gene: .
CDR3aa: CASSPDTGELFF
CDR3nt: TGTGCCAGCTCACCAGACACCGGGGAGCTGTTTTTT

j_gene: TRBJ2-4
abundance: once
v_gene: TRBV11-3
d_gene: TRBD1
CDR3aa: CASSLQGAGDIQYF
CDR3nt: TGTGCCAGCAGCCTACAGGGGGCGGGGGACATTCAGTACTTC

j_gene: TRBJ2-6
abundance: .
v_gene: TRBV19
d_gene: TRBD1
CDR3aa: CASSRGGTGASGANVLTF
CDR3nt: TGTGCCAGTAGTAGAGGTGGGACAGGGGCCTCTGGGGCCAACGTCCTGACTTTC